This T cell receptor (beta chain) was identified in a study of immune cell composition in non-small cell lung cancer. The table came from immunoSEQ multiplex PCR; TCRdb's copy has only in-frame clones and leaves some out. The repertoire holds thousands of clones, with roughly 80% as singletons. Sample: lung tumor tissue. This receptor was identified in a human donor with non-small cell lung cancer.

The CDR3 loop is CASKAADTQYF. CDR3 DNA sequence: TGTGCCAGCAAAGCGGCAGATACGCAGTATTTT. The chain employs TRBV2 and TRBJ2-3; possibly TRBD2 for D (5 bases). The CDR3 length is 11 residues. V lost 7 bases and J 4 bases, leaving 6 bases between the germline ends. Germline CDR1 reads SNHLY; CDR2 reads FYNNEI.